This note documents a single T cell receptor beta chain sequence. These data originate in a study of control samples from healthy donors and cancer patients. Only in-frame clones appear in the TCRdb table, and some are missing; sequencing was by immunoSEQ multiplex PCR. The profile shows more than 150,000 clones, over 90% of them singletons. The junction had 3 bases not matched to a gene; V was cut back by 5 bases and J by 0 bases. This CDR3 is built from 14 residues. Germline V gene sequence: CDR1 MDHEN, CDR2 SYDVKM. This sequence was found in a man in his forties or fifties in good health. The V gene is TRBV28, the J gene TRBJ1-2, with 7 bases that match TRBD1. The sequencing input was blood. Here the CDR3 reads CASSVGTANYGYTF. The CDR3 nucleotides are TGTGCCAGCAGTGTCGGGACAGCTAACTATGGCTACACCTTC.